The T cell receptor beta chain under discussion was sequenced for a study of blood T cells in healthy people across ages. A J-beta primer mix and a sample-barcoded 5' primer were used in a second PCR of roughly 7 to 12 cycles. TCRdb redid the calling of the 5' RACE reads with MiXCR, one entry per CDR3 protein. The sample carries over 1,300,000 distinct CDR3 sequences, approximately 60% recorded once. This CDR3 is 16 amino acids long. Germline CDR1 and CDR2: MNHGY and SAAAGT. Losses at the gene ends were 4 bases for V and 6 bases for J; bases not matched to a gene: 10. Material: blood. This clonotype was sampled from a man aged 18-30 years in good health. The chain has TRBV6-8 and TRBJ2-2; 8 bases are a match to TRBD2. The CDR3 is CASSSPGLEGAGELFF. The CDR3 region has the DNA TGTGCCAGCAGTTCCCCGGGACTAGAAGGAGCCGGGGAGCTGTTTTTT.